In its sample, the clone carrying this TCR beta chain was seen a few times. Antigen: not known. This sample stems from a study of shared clonotypes between healthy human individuals. Study findings and constraints: Having only a few donors restricted how much genetic and exposure-history diversity was captured. The authors expected sequencing depth to affect clonotype sharing among donors.

Deep was the level used in running the assay. Data came from immunoSEQ multiplex PCR; TCRdb stores just in-frame clones and leaves some out. Of some 470,000 clones listed, over 65% are singletons. About 90 million PBMCs per unsorted sample were used for genomic DNA. The length of the CDR3 is 14 residues. The germline V and J ends were trimmed by 4 bases and 0 bases, with 9 bases remaining between them. From germline, CDR1 is LNHDA and CDR2 SQIVND (reference sequence). Sequencing was done on a sample of PBMCs. The clonotype originates from a woman aged 40 to 50 in good health. Some clones in this sample may be carry-over from other donors' samples. This chain links TRBV19 with TRBJ1-1, with D unclear. CDR3 sequence (DNA): TGTGCCAGTAGTAATCCGGGGATGAACACTGAAGCTTTCTTT. This codes for CASSNPGMNTEAFF.